This T cell receptor (beta chain) was identified during a study of blood T cell repertoires in COVID-19. Clones were sequenced by immunoSEQ multiplex PCR, and TCRdb holds only the in-frame ones, with some missing. This table holds tens of thousands of clones, approximately 80% found once. This clone has just one count. V dropped 6 bases and J dropped 5 bases, with 13 bases sitting between them. Looked up from germline, CDR1 is SNHLY and CDR2 is FYNNEI. There are 13 residues in the CDR3. This chain links TRBV2 with TRBJ1-2; D unclear. Specimen: peripheral blood. The sequence was collected from a man in his fifties or sixties with COVID-19, enrolled during active disease. The CDR3 coding sequence is TGTGCCAGCAGGGAGGAGCCCTCGTATGGCTACACCTTC. It codes for CASREEPSYGYTF.